Listed here is a single T cell receptor beta chain. Authors' processing steps: Estimation of nucleated cell counts was performed using reference gene primer amplification. Produced via immunoSEQ multiplex PCR; TCRdb's table is partial and in-frame only. V, J and clone size were drawn from that table, and D and trimming were deduced from the DNA. Of 200,000 to 250,000 clones detected, approximately 82% appear once; the ten largest clones hold about 9.7%. These data belong to a study of blood T cell repertoires in COVID-19. Overall study: From the United States, Italy and Spain came samples of acute and convalescent COVID-19. Nucleic acid was either cDNA or gDNA, and it came from T cells, B-cell-depleted T cells, or PBMCs.

Germline assignment: CDR1 SGHTA and CDR2 FQGNSA. CDR3 length: 19 amino acids. V trimming: 4 bases; J trimming: 0 bases; junction bases outside the gene matches: 14. The sequence was collected from a man aged 50-60 years with active or convalescent COVID-19. Sample: peripheral blood. The rearrangement links TRBV7-2 to TRBJ1-1; 10 bases match TRBD1. The CDR3 loop is CASSSPSLDRGRMNTEAFF. CDR3 nucleotides: TGTGCCAGCAGCTCCCCAAGCCTTGACAGGGGGCGGATGAACACTGAAGCTTTCTTT. The full variable domain, completed using reference TRBV7-2 and TRBJ1-1, is GAGVSQSPSNKVTEKGKDVELRCDPISGHTALYWYRQSLGQGLEFLIYFQGNSAPDKSGLPSDRFSAERTGGSVSTLTIQRTQQEDSAVYLCASSSPSLDRGRMNTEAFFGQGTRLTVV.